This TCR beta chain was found in a study of response to subunit inactivated influenza vaccine (dated by TCRdb to the late 2010s). Regarding the research as a whole: Deep quantitative T cell receptor repertoire profiling was used in the study to track responses to a trivalent subunit inactivated influenza vaccine.

The research as a whole found: It was suggested by the authors that each seasonal influenza vaccination may recruit only a limited number of new T cells.

This clonotype was seen only a few times. Its antigen is currently not known. No much larger clone exists at a distance of one base, and base qualities are not known. This specimen's time point label, interpreted: around 47 days after influenza vaccine administration. The CDR3 measures 12 amino acids from cysteine to phenylalanine. Only CDR3 DNA remains: 36 bases, in frame from the first base. V loses 7 bases, J loses 4 bases, and the germline ends lie 9 bases apart. From a lookup of the germline V gene (reference sequence), CDR1 and CDR2 are SEHNR and FQNEAQ. Receptors were amplified or captured by RT-PCR. The sample was run on an Illumina HiSeq 2500. Using fastp trimming at Q25 and MiXCR clonotype assembly, TCRdb reanalyzed the public sequencing data and kept in-frame beta chains. All rows with the same CDR3 protein become a single entry with the most common DNA and genes. The table for this sample lists around 500,000 distinct CDR3 sequences; approximately 11% of them were counted only once. 10% to 15% of the sample lies in the top ten.

The clonotype comes from a man in his fifties who received an inactivated influenza vaccine. Donor details come from another sample of the same person, matched by shared clones. The rearrangement combines TRBV7-9 with TRBJ2-3; confidence is insufficient to name the D gene. The specimen was PBMCs from blood, collected 45 days after vaccination. The DNA sequence is as follows: TGTGCCAGCACCCCGGGTGCAGATACGCAGTATTTT. The resulting protein is CASTPGADTQYF.